Listed below are T cell receptor beta chains from one sample, sequenced in a study of CD8+CD57+ T cells in acquired aplastic anemia. TCRdb used MiXCR to reprocess the reads, holding one entry per CDR3 protein. Among about 81,000 distinct CDR3 sequences listed, more than 40% were seen once. Sequencing was done on a sample of sorted CD4+, CD8+, or CD8+CD57+ T cells (not recorded which) from PBMCs. These receptors all come from a human donor in good health, serving as a control. The CDR3 runs from the conserved cysteine through the conserved F or W. The order of the fields is D gene, clone size, J gene, V gene, CDR3 protein, CDR3 DNA. D genes are given only for firm matches. Clone size is stated in some rows and not others, as once, few, many or a class when expanded.

D gene: TRBD2; clone size: medium-sized; J gene: TRBJ2-7; V gene: TRBV2; CDR3 protein: CASRRSGSRDEQYF; CDR3 DNA: TGTGCCAGCAGGCGTAGCGGGAGTCGCGACGAGCAGTACTTC
D gene: TRBD2; clone size: many; J gene: TRBJ2-1; V gene: TRBV10-3; CDR3 protein: CAISEGLAEYTEQFF; CDR3 DNA: TGTGCCATCAGTGAAGGCCTAGCGGAGTACACTGAGCAGTTCTTC
D gene: TRBD1; clone size: once; J gene: TRBJ2-1; V gene: TRBV19; CDR3 protein: CASSITGTGANEQFF; CDR3 DNA: TGTGCCAGTAGTATAACGGGGACAGGTGCCAATGAGCAGTTCTTC
D gene: TRBD2; clone size: many; J gene: TRBJ2-5; V gene: TRBV20-1; CDR3 protein: CSARASGAQETQYF; CDR3 DNA: TGCAGTGCTAGGGCCAGCGGGGCCCAAGAGACCCAGTACTTC
D gene: -; clone size: -; J gene: TRBJ1-1; V gene: TRBV19; CDR3 protein: CASSIKAMNTEAFF; CDR3 DNA: TGTGCCAGTAGTATAAAGGCTATGAACACTGAAGCTTTCTTT
D gene: -; clone size: many; J gene: TRBJ1-3; V gene: TRBV29-1; CDR3 protein: CSVEGEGTSSGNTIYF; CDR3 DNA: TGCAGCGTTGAGGGGGAGGGGACATCCTCTGGAAACACCATATATTTT
D gene: TRBD1; clone size: -; J gene: TRBJ2-3; V gene: TRBV6-1; CDR3 protein: CASSEETGGAGTDTQYF; CDR3 DNA: TGTGCCAGCAGTGAAGAGACAGGGGGCGCCGGCACAGATACGCAGTATTTT
D gene: -; clone size: -; J gene: TRBJ2-3; V gene: TRBV7-9; CDR3 protein: CASSSRVGTNTQYF; CDR3 DNA: TGTGCCAGCAGCTCACGGGTTGGCACAAATACGCAGTATTTT
D gene: -; clone size: -; J gene: TRBJ2-7; V gene: TRBV5-6; CDR3 protein: CASSLYGYEQYF; CDR3 DNA: TGTGCCAGCAGCTTGTACGGCTACGAGCAGTACTTC
D gene: -; clone size: -; J gene: TRBJ1-1; V gene: TRBV24-1; CDR3 protein: CATSERWGLNTEAFF; CDR3 DNA: TGTGCCACCAGTGAGAGGTGGGGGTTGAACACTGAAGCTTTCTTT
D gene: -; clone size: few; J gene: TRBJ2-1; V gene: TRBV10-3; CDR3 protein: CAISEGNEQFF; CDR3 DNA: TGTGCCATCAGTGAGGGCAATGAGCAGTTCTTC
D gene: -; clone size: -; J gene: TRBJ2-3; V gene: TRBV19; CDR3 protein: CASSIVASTDTQYF; CDR3 DNA: TGTGCCAGTAGTATAGTAGCTAGCACAGATACGCAGTATTTT
D gene: -; clone size: many; J gene: TRBJ1-6; V gene: TRBV24-1; CDR3 protein: CATSSGDSPLHF; CDR3 DNA: TGTGCCACCTCCTCTGGAGATTCACCCCTCCACTTT
D gene: -; clone size: many; J gene: TRBJ1-5; V gene: TRBV6-5; CDR3 protein: CASSFNSNQPQHF; CDR3 DNA: TGTGCCAGCAGTTTCAATAGCAATCAGCCCCAGCATTTT
D gene: -; clone size: few; J gene: TRBJ2-2; V gene: TRBV7-8; CDR3 protein: CASSFWDTGELFF; CDR3 DNA: TGTGCCAGCAGCTTCTGGGACACCGGGGAGCTGTTTTTT
D gene: -; clone size: -; J gene: TRBJ2-7; V gene: TRBV15; CDR3 protein: CATSQTRDGPYEQYF; CDR3 DNA: TGTGCCACCAGTCAAACTAGGGATGGCCCCTACGAGCAGTACTTC
D gene: TRBD1; clone size: few; J gene: TRBJ1-5; V gene: TRBV6-1; CDR3 protein: CASSPGQGAGSNQPQHF; CDR3 DNA: TGTGCCAGCAGTCCCGGACAGGGGGCAGGGAGCAATCAGCCCCAGCATTTT
D gene: -; clone size: -; J gene: TRBJ2-3; V gene: TRBV7-2; CDR3 protein: CAWSVAGDSTDTQYF; CDR3 DNA: TGTGCCTGGAGTGTAGCCGGGGATAGCACAGATACGCAGTATTTT
D gene: -; clone size: -; J gene: TRBJ2-3; V gene: TRBV24-1; CDR3 protein: CATSARGISADTQYF; CDR3 DNA: TGTGCCACCAGTGCACGGGGGATAAGTGCAGATACGCAGTATTTT
D gene: -; clone size: once; J gene: TRBJ2-1; V gene: TRBV10-3; CDR3 protein: CAISGPPQGRYEQFF; CDR3 DNA: TGTGCCATCAGTGGCCCCCCACAGGGGAGGTATGAGCAGTTCTTC
D gene: -; clone size: many; J gene: TRBJ2-5; V gene: TRBV5-1; CDR3 protein: CASSSVEGGPETQYF; CDR3 DNA: TGCGCCAGCAGCTCGGTAGAGGGGGGGCCTGAGACCCAGTACTTC
D gene: TRBD1; clone size: -; J gene: TRBJ2-7; V gene: TRBV29-1; CDR3 protein: CSVVWEDRDPREQYF; CDR3 DNA: TGCAGCGTTGTGTGGGAGGACAGGGACCCTCGCGAGCAGTACTTC
D gene: -; clone size: many; J gene: TRBJ1-6; V gene: TRBV6-5; CDR3 protein: CASSYYDSNNSPLHF; CDR3 DNA: TGTGCCAGCAGTTACTACGACAGTAATAATTCACCCCTCCACTTT
D gene: -; clone size: -; J gene: TRBJ1-1; V gene: TRBV20-1; CDR3 protein: CSARDQAGDGTEAFF; CDR3 DNA: TGCAGTGCTAGAGATCAGGCAGGGGATGGCACTGAAGCTTTCTTT
D gene: -; clone size: -; J gene: TRBJ1-1; V gene: TRBV6-2/TRBV6-3; CDR3 protein: CASSYSLQEPNTEAFF; CDR3 DNA: TGTGCCAGCAGTTACTCACTTCAGGAGCCGAACACTGAAGCTTTCTTT
D gene: -; clone size: -; J gene: TRBJ2-5; V gene: TRBV2; CDR3 protein: CASSETGQIQETQYF; CDR3 DNA: TGTGCCAGCAGTGAAACCGGACAGATCCAAGAGACCCAGTACTTC
D gene: -; clone size: many; J gene: TRBJ2-7; V gene: TRBV19; CDR3 protein: CASSPDFTYEQYF; CDR3 DNA: TGTGCCAGTAGTCCTGACTTTACCTACGAGCAGTACTTC
D gene: -; clone size: -; J gene: TRBJ1-2; V gene: TRBV5-1; CDR3 protein: CASSLFSGRGYTF; CDR3 DNA: TGCGCCAGCAGCTTGTTTTCAGGGCGCGGCTACACCTTC
D gene: -; clone size: -; J gene: TRBJ1-2; V gene: TRBV2; CDR3 protein: CAGSPTEAANYGYTF; CDR3 DNA: TGTGCCGGCAGTCCGACCGAGGCGGCTAACTATGGCTACACCTTT
D gene: -; clone size: -; J gene: TRBJ1-2; V gene: TRBV12-3/TRBV12-4; CDR3 protein: CASTLFGGKGRGYTF; CDR3 DNA: TGTGCCAGCACCCTTTTTGGGGGGAAGGGCCGGGGCTACACCTTC
D gene: -; clone size: -; J gene: TRBJ1-2; V gene: TRBV6-4; CDR3 protein: CASSDGTRYGYTF; CDR3 DNA: TGTGCCAGCAGTGACGGGACAAGATATGGCTACACCTTC
D gene: TRBD2; clone size: -; J gene: TRBJ2-2; V gene: TRBV12-3/TRBV12-4; CDR3 protein: CASWRGSTGELFF; CDR3 DNA: TGTGCCAGCTGGCGGGGGAGCACCGGGGAGCTGTTTTTT
D gene: TRBD2; clone size: -; J gene: TRBJ2-7; V gene: TRBV5-6; CDR3 protein: CASSGTRRYEQYF; CDR3 DNA: TGTGCCAGCAGCGGGACTAGAAGGTACGAGCAGTACTTC
D gene: -; clone size: -; J gene: TRBJ1-2; V gene: TRBV2; CDR3 protein: CASRSSGALYGYTF; CDR3 DNA: TGTGCCAGCAGGTCATCAGGGGCCCTCTATGGCTACACCTTC
D gene: -; clone size: few; J gene: TRBJ2-3; V gene: TRBV25-1; CDR3 protein: CASSPSGYGTDTQYF; CDR3 DNA: TGTGCCAGCAGTCCATCGGGGTACGGGACAGATACGCAGTATTTT
D gene: TRBD2; clone size: -; J gene: TRBJ2-1; V gene: TRBV6-1; CDR3 protein: CASSQTSGRANPLFF; CDR3 DNA: TGTGCCAGCAGTCAAACTAGCGGGAGGGCCAACCCTCTGTTCTTC
D gene: -; clone size: -; J gene: TRBJ2-7; V gene: TRBV9; CDR3 protein: CASSGDGYEQYF; CDR3 DNA: TGTGCCAGCAGCGGAGACGGATACGAGCAGTACTTC
D gene: -; clone size: -; J gene: TRBJ1-4; V gene: TRBV2; CDR3 protein: CAGSDRPTTDPREKLFF; CDR3 DNA: TGTGCCGGCAGTGATCGACCCACGACAGACCCTAGGGAAAAACTGTTTTTT
D gene: -; clone size: many; J gene: TRBJ2-2; V gene: TRBV20-1; CDR3 protein: CSVFGGTGELFF; CDR3 DNA: TGCAGTGTCTTTGGGGGAACCGGGGAGCTGTTTTTT
D gene: -; clone size: -; J gene: TRBJ1-2; V gene: TRBV25-1; CDR3 protein: CASSQDSAGNYGYTF; CDR3 DNA: TGTGCCAGCAGCCAAGACTCAGCAGGAAACTATGGCTACACCTTC
D gene: TRBD2; clone size: once; J gene: TRBJ2-1; V gene: TRBV15; CDR3 protein: CATSRDASGGNEQFF; CDR3 DNA: TGTGCCACCAGCAGAGATGCTAGCGGGGGAAATGAGCAGTTCTTC
D gene: TRBD2; clone size: -; J gene: TRBJ2-1; V gene: TRBV19; CDR3 protein: CASSGLAGGPNEQFF; CDR3 DNA: TGTGCCAGTAGTGGATTAGCGGGGGGGCCTAATGAGCAGTTCTTC
D gene: TRBD1; clone size: -; J gene: TRBJ2-1; V gene: TRBV29-1; CDR3 protein: CSVGGTGGVEQFF; CDR3 DNA: TGCAGCGTTGGTGGGACAGGGGGCGTTGAGCAGTTCTTC
D gene: -; clone size: -; J gene: TRBJ1-2; V gene: TRBV20-1; CDR3 protein: CSARGYTF; CDR3 DNA: TGCAGTGCTAGAGGCTACACCTTC